Included here is one TCR beta chain sequence, with context. Its antigen is currently unknown. Generated by immunoSEQ multiplex PCR, the TCRdb table keeps only in-frame clones and is missing some. The table has 75,000 to 90,000 clones, about nine tenths seen once. The data originate from a study of T cell repertoires and HLA-DP antigens. Background on the study: CD4+ T cells were cocultured with HeLa cells expressing HLA-DP.

The CDR3 totals 12 residues. Germline CDR1 is SGHRS and CDR2 is YFSETQ. V lost 4 bases, J lost 2 bases, and 5 bases lay in between. The sequenced material came from CD4+ T cells from PBMCs. The gene calls are TRBV5-1 and TRBJ2-3; D gene ambiguous. The sequence came from a man aged 50 to 59 in good health and CMV-seronegative. Written as DNA, the CDR3 is TGCGCCAGCAGCATAAACACAGATACGCAGTATTTT. This translates into CASSINTDTQYF.